This T cell receptor (beta chain) emerged from a study of T cells in Graves' hyperthyroidism and ophthalmopathy. The investigators amplified TCR beta CDR3 regions from RNA transcripts. First-round RT-PCR with HTBI primers amplified the TCR CDR3 region. TCRdb re-analysed the multiplex PCR reads in MiXCR, keeping a single row per CDR3 protein. The sample includes about 600,000 distinct CDR3 sequences, 13% to 15% of them seen just once. The study included ophthalmopathy patients with Clinical Activity Score at least 3, NOSPECS grade at least 4 and duration under 3 months. Patients with uncontrolled infections, other autoimmune diseases, pregnancy or lactation were excluded. Germline trimming cut 10 bases from V and 7 bases from J; bases unmatched to any gene: 10. CDR1 is MDHEN, CDR2 SYDVKM, per germline. The CDR3 is 12 residues long. This clonotype was recorded at least ten times.

This TCR was recovered from a young woman with Graves' ophthalmopathy. The rearrangement joins TRBV28 to TRBJ2-7; 7 bases are shared with TRBD2. The sequencing sample was made of blood. The CDR3 nucleotides read TGTGCCACCATAACGCCAGCGGGGGAGCAGTACTTC. Protein: CATITPAGEQYF.